A single sample is the source of the 5 T cell receptor beta chains below, sequenced in a study of T cell responses to AZD1222 COVID-19 vaccine. Sequencing used immunoSEQ multiplex PCR; TCRdb keeps in-frame clones, though not all of them. The sample consists of some 84,000 clones, 80% to 90% of them appearing once. Sequenced material: peripheral blood, taken on day 0 of AZD1222 vaccination. The receptors were gathered from an adult in good health.

The rearrangement joins TRBV27 to TRBJ1-4; the D is unclear. The ends were cut back, 2 bases at V and 1 base at J, with 5 bases in the middle. Germline-derived CDR1 and CDR2 are MNHEY and SMNVEV (reference sequence). This CDR3 spans 14 amino acids. The CDR3 sequence is CASSLTGTNEKLFF. The DNA of the CDR3 is TGTGCCAGCAGTTTAACGGGAACTAATGAAAAACTGTTTTTT.

CDR3 coding DNA: TGTGCCAGCAGTCGCCGGGGGGCGCTTGGAAACACCATATATTTT. Protein product: CASSRRGALGNTIYF. The chain recombines TRBV6-2 or TRBV6-3 with TRBJ1-3, with a possible D match to TRBD1 (6 bases). V lost 5 bases to trimming and J lost 3 bases, with 14 bases between them. This CDR3 is built from 15 residues. The germline CDR1 and CDR2 sequences are MNHEY and SVGEGT.

The chain employs TRBV6-1 and TRBJ1-4; 9 nucleotides match TRBD1. The CDR3 consists of 16 residues. Germline values: CDR1 MNHNS, CDR2 SASEGT. Unmatched junction bases numbered 9, after V lost 2 bases and J lost 8 bases. The CDR3, as DNA: TGTGCCAGCAGTGAATTTATGACAGGGGGTAACGAAAAACTGTTTTTT. Amino acids: CASSEFMTGGNEKLFF.

The chain uses TRBV19 and TRBJ1-5; D is unclear. The length of the CDR3 is 14 residues. In germline, CDR1 is LNHDA, CDR2 SQIVND (reference sequence). The ends were cut back, 3 bases at V and 0 bases at J, with 6 bases in the middle. The CDR3 coding sequence is TGTGCCAGTAGTATGGGGAATAGCAATCAGCCCCAGCATTTT. Its protein product is CASSMGNSNQPQHF.

The V and J genes are TRBV6-5 and TRBJ2-7; a possible D gene is TRBD1 (6 bases). Trimming left V 2 bases short and J 6 bases short, with 14 bases between. Per the germline V gene, CDR1 is MNHEY and CDR2 is SVGAGI. This CDR3 comprises 14 residues. In DNA form, the CDR3 reads TGTGCCAGCAGTTACGGGCAGTCAGGGGTCGAGCAGTACTTC. Translating gives CASSYGQSGVEQYF.